This TCR beta chain was captured in a study of T cell repertoires in cytomegalovirus infection. Looked up from germline, CDR1 is DFQATT and CDR2 is SNEGSKA (reference sequence). V lost 6 bases to trimming and J lost 2 bases; unmatched junction nucleotides: 6. This CDR3 spans 14 amino acids. This clonotype was recorded once. MiXCR was run by TCRdb on the reads, yielding one entry per CDR3 protein. The sample has around 530,000 distinct CDR3 sequences; about a quarter are singletons. The sample was PBMCs. The rearrangement uses TRBV20-1 and TRBJ2-3, with 9 bases aligning to TRBD2. The receptor was derived from a human donor in good health (CMV status not recorded). Some clones in this sample may be carry-over from other donors' samples. Here the CDR3 reads CSASSGSNTDTQYF. The CDR3 nucleotides are TGCAGTGCAAGTAGCGGGAGTAACACAGATACGCAGTATTTT.